Only a few counts were recorded for the clone carrying this T cell receptor (beta chain). Next came a second PCR, run for about 7 to 12 cycles, which used a sample-barcoded 5' primer along with a J-beta primer mix. Each CDR3 protein gets one entry after TCRdb re-called the 5' RACE reads with MiXCR. The sample has more than 1,000,000 distinct CDR3 sequences; around 25% are singletons. These data are taken from a study of blood T cells in healthy people across ages. Study context: There was about one barcoded beta molecule captured by template switching per two T cells.

V was trimmed by 4 bases and J by 4 bases, leaving 16 bases between them. Germline lookup yields CDR1 SQVTM and CDR2 ANQGSEA. This CDR3 has 15 residues. These data are also associated with another study on T cells of mothers and their children. From that study: A few mothers and their six children, all healthy Caucasians, donated.

The chain uses TRBV29-1 and TRBJ2-2, with D possibly matching TRBD2 (6 bases). Sequenced input: blood. This receptor was taken from a girl aged 2-9 years in good health. CDR3 nucleotide sequence: TGCAGCGTTGGGGGGGAGGAGCGCCCCACCGGGGAGCTGTTTTTT. This translates into CSVGGEERPTGELFF.